The 27 T cell receptor beta chains in this list originate from one sample, sequenced in a study of T cell responses to AZD1222 COVID-19 vaccine (dated by TCRdb to the early 2020s). Library prep was done by the immunoSEQ multiplex PCR assay. TCRdb took over this immuneACCESS table, retaining in-frame rearrangements with V and J assigned. Such tables are incomplete; in checked studies, under half of the missing clones stem from an unresolved V gene, and the remainder is unexplained. The sample has approximately 90,000 clones on record, around 89% of them singletons. Over 7.5% of the sample comes from the top ten. What this sample's time point label stands for: baseline before first vaccination. Material: peripheral blood, obtained on day 0 of AZD1222 vaccination. The receptors were gathered from an adult in good health.

This clone has only one observation. The CDR3: CASRGGTPGGLGELFF. CDR3 nucleotides: TGTGCCAGCAGGGGCGGGACACCAGGTGGATTGGGGGAGCTGTTTTTT. The genes are TRBV5-5 and TRBJ2-2; tentatively, D is TRBD1 or TRBD2 (6 bases each). Germline V lookup: CDR1 SGHKS, CDR2 YYEKEE (reference sequence). The CDR3 is 16 amino acids. Deletions cut 5 bases from V and 8 bases from J, with 22 bases between.

In its sample, this clone was seen a few times. The chain links TRBV6-5 to TRBJ1-4; TRBD1 is a possible D gene (5 bases). Germline assignment: CDR1 MNHEY and CDR2 SVGAGI. There are 14 residues in the CDR3. The chain's CDR3 is CVTVPDRLNEKLFF. CDR3 DNA: TGTGTCACGGTCCCTGACAGACTTAATGAAAAACTGTTTTTT.

J is TRBJ2-7 and V is TRBV5-1; 7 positions match TRBD1. J gave up 0 bases and V 0 bases, and 3 bases lay outside the gene matches. The CDR3 length is 15 residues. The germline CDR1 and CDR2 sequences are SGHRS and YFSETQ. This CDR3 is CASSLGQGSSYEQYF. The DNA for the CDR3 is TGCGCCAGCAGCTTGGGACAGGGAAGCTCCTACGAGCAGTACTTC. Full variable domain (missing parts from reference TRBV5-1 and TRBJ2-7): KAGVTQTPRYLIKTRGQQVTLSCSPISGHRSVSWYQQTPGQGLQFLFEYFSETQRNKGNFPGRFSGRQFSNSRSEMNVSTLELGDSALYLCASSLGQGSSYEQYFGPGTRLTVT.

The chain recombines TRBV4-1 with TRBJ1-2; D unresolved. The CDR3 loop spans 15 amino acids. The germline gives CDR1 MGHRA, CDR2 YSYEKL. Trimming stripped 2 bases from V and 4 bases from J, with 14 bases between. For the CDR3, the DNA is TGCGCCAGCAGCCAATCTGTTTTGCTGGGCTATGGCTACACCTTC. The encoded protein is CASSQSVLLGYGYTF.

V usage is TRBV14 and J usage is TRBJ1-2; no firm D call. Germline-derived CDR1 and CDR2 are SGHDN and FVKESK. The CDR3 consists of 15 residues. V was clipped by 3 bases and J by 0 bases, with 11 bases between them. The CDR3: CASSQGVVSNYGYTF. The CDR3 DNA reads TGTGCCAGCAGCCAGGGCGTCGTTTCTAACTATGGCTACACCTTC.

This chain uses TRBV29-1 with TRBJ2-1, with no clear D. From germline, CDR1 is SQVTM and CDR2 ANQGSEA. The CDR3 contains 15 residues. V was clipped by 1 base and J by 5 bases, with 15 bases between them. CDR3 loop: CSVEGPSRADNEQFF. The CDR3 DNA follows: TGCAGCGTTGAAGGCCCTAGTAGGGCTGACAATGAGCAGTTCTTC.

The chain is built from TRBV7-2 and TRBJ1-2; D ambiguous. The V gene lost 5 bases and the J gene lost 6 bases, with 13 bases spanning the gap. The germline gives CDR1 SGHTA, CDR2 FQGNSA. The CDR3 runs 13 residues. As DNA, the CDR3 is TGTGCCAGCAGCCCCGGGAGGGTGGATGGCTACACCTTC. It is translated as CASSPGRVDGYTF.

V and J are TRBV19 and TRBJ1-5; a possible D gene is TRBD1 (5 bases). V gave up 7 bases and J gave up 6 bases, with 19 bases separating them. Germline loops: CDR1 LNHDA, CDR2 SQIVND (reference sequence). The CDR3 length is 15 residues. DNA of the CDR3: TGTGCCAGTACCCAGGAGGGGCAGGTGACTCAGCCCCAGCATTTT. Its protein product is CASTQEGQVTQPQHF.

J is TRBJ1-1 and V is TRBV7-2, with a tentative D call TRBD1 (5 bases). V lost 3 bases and J 3 bases, leaving 17 bases between the germline ends. The CDR3 runs 16 residues. CDR1 SGHTA and CDR2 FQGNSA come from the germline V gene. The CDR3 loop reads CASSFGGAGEDTEAFF. The CDR3 DNA reads as TGTGCCAGCAGCTTCGGAGGGGCTGGTGAAGACACTGAAGCTTTCTTT.

The chain has TRBV11-2 and TRBJ2-7; a weak D match, TRBD1 (6 bases). Germline loops: CDR1 SGHAT, CDR2 FQNNGV. Trimming removed 0 bases at V and 0 bases at J, with 15 bases between. There are 17 residues in the CDR3. CDR3 region: CASSLDRARGPSYEQYF. The CDR3, as DNA: TGTGCCAGCAGCTTAGATCGGGCCAGGGGTCCCTCCTACGAGCAGTACTTC.

This chain links TRBV5-1 with TRBJ2-7; D is perhaps TRBD1 (5 bases). The CDR3 is 13 residues long. Germline assignment: CDR1 SGHRS and CDR2 YFSETQ. V lost 2 bases to trimming and J lost 6 bases, with 12 bases between them. In DNA, the CDR3 is TGCGCCAGCAGCTTAGGCCTCCAGGGCGAGCAGTACTTC. Protein product: CASSLGLQGEQYF.

This clone was counted a few times. The chain uses TRBV4-3 and TRBJ2-7; 7 positions match TRBD1. With 0 bases clipped from V and 1 base from J, the junction kept 0 bases outside the gene matches. The CDR3 totals 14 residues. The V gene's germline CDR1 is LGHNA and CDR2 YSLEER. This CDR3 reads CASSQEQGSYEQYF. CDR3 nucleotide sequence: TGCGCCAGCAGCCAAGAACAGGGGTCCTACGAGCAGTACTTC.

The rearrangement links TRBV7-2 to TRBJ1-3; no definite D call. This CDR3 is 14 amino acids long. Germline V CDR1 and CDR2: SGHTA, FQGNSA. V dropped 5 bases and J dropped 6 bases, with 14 bases sitting between them. Here the CDR3 reads CASSRRAGENTIYF. CDR3 nucleotides: TGTGCCAGCAGCCGCCGCGCGGGAGAAAACACCATATATTTT.

The CDR3 DNA reads as TGCGCCAGCAGTGATTCAGGGGGTTTGGGTTGTAGCAATCAGCCCCAGCATTTT. Translated, it gives CASSDSGGLGCSNQPQHF. The chain combines TRBV10-1 with TRBJ1-5, with 7 bases identical to TRBD1. CDR1 is WNHNN and CDR2 is SYGVQD in the germline V gene (reference sequence). V gave up 3 bases and J gave up 0 bases; unmatched junction bases: 11. CDR3 length: 18 amino acids.

This chain connects TRBV5-1 to TRBJ2-6; no firm D call. There are 17 residues in the CDR3. Trimming removed 4 bases at V and 0 bases at J, with 14 bases between. Per germline, CDR1 SGHRS and CDR2 YFSETQ. The CDR3 is CASSKVKGNSGANVLTF. The CDR3 DNA is TGCGCCAGCAGCAAGGTGAAGGGTAACTCTGGGGCCAACGTCCTGACTTTC.

This chain joins TRBV12-3 or TRBV12-4 and TRBJ1-2, with TRBD1 matching 9 bases. The CDR3 contains 13 residues. After removal of 7 bases from V and 6 bases from J, the junction contained 6 bases not matched to a gene. For the CDR3, the DNA is TGTGCCAGCAAAACACAGGGGGCAGATGGCTACACCTTC. It is translated as CASKTQGADGYTF.

This clone was found a few times. The rearrangement joins TRBV28 to TRBJ1-4; a possible D gene is TRBD1 (5 bases). CDR3 length: 15 residues. V was pared by 6 bases and J by 7 bases, with 18 bases between. Looked up from germline, CDR1 is MDHEN and CDR2 is SYDVKM. The CDR3 region is CASSPKDRLGEKLFF. The CDR3 nucleotides read TGTGCCAGCAGCCCCAAAGACAGATTGGGTGAAAAACTGTTTTTT.

The rearrangement uses TRBV6-6 and TRBJ1-1, with D perhaps TRBD1 (5 bases). Germline CDR1 reads MNHNY; CDR2 reads SVGAGI (reference sequence). The V end lost 8 bases, the J end lost 1 base, and 14 bases lay between the germline ends. The CDR3 consists of 14 residues. CDR3 amino acids: CASGGLGQNTEAFF. The CDR3 DNA reads TGTGCCAGCGGGGGTCTAGGCCAGAACACTGAAGCTTTCTTT.

This chain joins TRBV15 and TRBJ1-1; 12 bases match TRBD1. V was clipped by 1 base and J by 4 bases; unmatched bases: 10. The CDR3 is 18 residues long. Germline values: CDR1 LNHNV, CDR2 YYDKDF (reference sequence). The CDR3 sequence is CATSRVWDRGLDSTEAFF. The CDR3 DNA reads as TGTGCCACCAGCAGAGTGTGGGACAGGGGGCTAGATAGCACTGAAGCTTTCTTT.

This sequence joins TRBV2 and TRBJ1-5; 9 bases match TRBD1. V shed 4 bases and J 6 bases; nucleotides not matched to a gene: 4. There are 14 residues in the CDR3. Germline V gene sequence: CDR1 SNHLY, CDR2 FYNNEI. The CDR3 protein is CASSGTGVFQPQHF. The CDR3 region has the DNA TGTGCCAGCAGTGGGACAGGGGTTTTTCAGCCCCAGCATTTT.

As for this clone: Other DNA sequences in this specimen translate into the identical CDR3. This rearrangement joins TRBV5-4 to TRBJ1-1, with TRBD1 as a possible D gene (5 bases). Trimming stripped 0 bases from V and 5 bases from J, with 11 bases between. The CDR3 consists of 14 residues. Germline V lookup: CDR1 SGHNT, CDR2 YYREEE (reference sequence). CDR3 amino acids: CASSLVGEGTEAFF. DNA for the CDR3: TGTGCCAGCAGCTTGGTTGGGGAGGGGACTGAAGCTTTCTTT.

The rearrangement joins TRBV19 to TRBJ1-3, with 8 bases matching TRBD1. The CDR3 contains 14 residues. Trimming cost V 5 bases and J 4 bases; bases outside gene matches: 4. Germline CDR1 and CDR2: LNHDA and SQIVND (reference sequence). CDR3 DNA sequence: TGTGCCAGTAGTCAGGGGGCGGCAGGAAACACCATATATTTT. Residues: CASSQGAAGNTIYF.

The V and J genes are TRBV5-1 and TRBJ2-2; 11 bases fit TRBD2. The CDR3 spans 16 residues. Losses at the gene ends were 4 bases for V and 5 bases for J; bases not matched to a gene: 7. Germline-derived CDR1 and CDR2 are SGHRS and YFSETQ. The CDR3 nucleotides read TGCGCCAGCAGCATTACTAGCGGGGGAGCTACCGGGGAGCTGTTTTTT. Amino acid sequence: CASSITSGGATGELFF.

The chain recombines TRBV6-2 or TRBV6-3 with TRBJ2-7; tentatively, D is TRBD1 (5 bases). V was shortened by 2 bases and J by 0 bases, with 11 bases between the two germline ends. Germline loops: CDR1 MNHEY, CDR2 SVGEGT. The CDR3 extends over 15 amino acids. The CDR3 loop reads CASSYGQGSSYEQYF. The CDR3 DNA reads TGTGCCAGCAGTTACGGTCAGGGCAGCTCCTACGAGCAGTACTTC.

The chain couples TRBV6-5 to TRBJ1-2; D perhaps matches TRBD1 (6 bases). From germline, CDR1 is MNHEY and CDR2 SVGAGI. V shed 6 bases and J shed 6 bases, with 14 bases lying between them. The CDR3 runs 13 residues. This CDR3 is CASRRTDLNGYTF. DNA of the CDR3: TGTGCCAGCAGAAGGACAGATCTAAATGGCTACACCTTC.

This chain connects TRBV29-1 to TRBJ2-7; D is uncertain. CDR1 is SQVTM, CDR2 ANQGSEA, per germline. Trimming pared 1 base from V and 0 bases from J, leaving 4 bases between. The CDR3 is 12 amino acids. The CDR3 nucleotides read TGCAGCGTTGAAGGCCTCTCCTACGAGCAGTACTTC. Its translation is CSVEGLSYEQYF.

The chain is built from TRBV5-6 and TRBJ2-7; D uncertain. The CDR3 has 14 residues. The germline V gene has CDR1 SGHDT and CDR2 YYEEEE. V dropped 1 base and J dropped 0 bases, with 8 bases sitting between them. The CDR3: CASSLLGNSYEQYF. In DNA form, the CDR3 reads TGTGCCAGCAGCTTGCTGGGGAACTCCTACGAGCAGTACTTC. Using reference TRBV5-6 and TRBJ2-7 for the parts outside the CDR3, the full variable domain is DAGVTQSPTHLIKTRGQQVTLRCSPKSGHDTVSWYQQALGQGPQFIFQYYEEEERQRGNFPDRFSGHQFPNYSSELNVNALLLGDSALYLCASSLLGNSYEQYFGPGTRLTVT.